These 7 T cell receptor beta chains share one sample of origin, sequenced in a study of cytomegalovirus exposure and HLA in healthy donors. 60 Vbeta and 13 Jbeta primers were used in PCR. The method was immunoSEQ multiplex PCR; TCRdb's version includes in-frame clones alone and lacks a portion of them. Here the sample spans roughly 150,000 clones, roughly 77% being singletons. Source material: PBMCs. These receptors originate from a man between 18 and 35 years old in good health and CMV-seropositive.

The chain recombines TRBV27 with TRBJ2-5; 9 nucleotides agree with TRBD2. Germline lookup yields CDR1 MNHEY and CDR2 SMNVEV (reference sequence). CDR3 length equals 14 residues. Losses at the gene ends were 11 bases for V and 6 bases for J; bases not matched to a gene: 13. CDR3 sequence reads: CAARGGGRGKTQYF. DNA for the CDR3: TGTGCCGCCCGGGGGGGCGGGAGGGGAAAGACCCAGTACTTC.

J is TRBJ2-3 and V is TRBV28, with 7 positions matching TRBD2. The V and J ends lost 2 bases and 2 bases, in that order; junction bases with no gene match: 10. Germline V lookup: CDR1 MDHEN, CDR2 SYDVKM. The CDR3 has 17 amino acids. The CDR3: CASSLKVLAGATDTQYF. Here the CDR3 DNA reads TGTGCCAGCAGTTTAAAGGTTTTGGCGGGAGCCACAGATACGCAGTATTTT.

The chain combines TRBV15 with TRBJ2-3; the D gene is possibly TRBD2 (5 bases). Trimming pared 4 bases from V and 6 bases from J, leaving 17 bases between. Germline CDR1 is LNHNV and CDR2 is YYDKDF (reference sequence). The CDR3 runs 15 residues. CDR3 region: CATSKFRNPGDTQYF. The CDR3 coding sequence is TGTGCCACCAGCAAGTTTAGGAACCCGGGGGATACGCAGTATTTT.

The V gene is TRBV19, the J gene TRBJ2-1; 11 nucleotides line up with TRBD1. Germline lookup yields CDR1 LNHDA and CDR2 SQIVND (reference sequence). There are 15 residues in the CDR3. V shed 6 bases and J 6 bases; nucleotides not matched to a gene: 7. The CDR3: CASSEPGQGGNEQFF. The CDR3 DNA reads TGTGCCAGTAGCGAGCCGGGACAGGGGGGCAATGAGCAGTTCTTC.

V and J are TRBV5-1 and TRBJ2-7, with 11 bases matching TRBD2. This CDR3 is built from 15 residues. Trimming at V came to 2 bases and at J to 2 bases, leaving 3 bases not matched to a gene. Looked up from germline, CDR1 is SGHRS and CDR2 is YFSETQ. CDR3 sequence: CASSFRLAGPYEQYF. Here the CDR3 DNA reads TGCGCCAGCAGCTTTAGACTAGCGGGGCCCTACGAGCAGTACTTC.

This clone was observed once. This chain uses TRBV19 with TRBJ1-1; tentatively, D is TRBD1 (5 bases). The CDR3 runs 13 residues. Per germline, CDR1 LNHDA and CDR2 SQIVND (reference sequence). V dropped 0 bases and J dropped 4 bases, with 6 bases sitting between them. For the CDR3, the DNA is TGTGCCAGTAGTATAGAGGGGGGCACTGAAGCTTTCTTT. This translates into CASSIEGGTEAFF.

The gene calls are TRBV10-1 and TRBJ2-3, with D possibly being TRBD2 (5 bases). V lost 1 base to trimming and J lost 0 bases, with 14 bases between them. CDR1 is WNHNN and CDR2 is SYGVQD in the germline V gene (reference sequence). This CDR3 is 17 amino acids long. For the CDR3, the DNA is TGCGCCAGCAGTGAGTTACGGGGTGCTGACAGCACAGATACGCAGTATTTT. Protein product: CASSELRGADSTDTQYF.